A selection of T cell receptor beta chains follows, all from one sample in a study of blood T cells in healthy people across ages. TCRdb analysed the 5' RACE reads with MiXCR anew, one entry per CDR3 protein. The repertoire holds around 750,000 distinct CDR3 sequences, with roughly 53% as singletons. The sample taken for sequencing was blood. These receptors were collected from an older man in good health. Both conserved end residues are part of each CDR3. The order of the fields is J gene, clone size, D gene, V gene, CDR3 protein, CDR3 DNA. The D gene is left open where the match is weak. Size is omitted from some rows. Given values are once, few, many or a class for expanded clones.

j_call: TRBJ2-5
clone_size: few
d_call: .
v_call: TRBV6-1
cdr3_aa: CASSEGSFQETQYF
cdr3_nt: TGTGCCAGCAGTGAGGGCAGTTTCCAAGAGACCCAGTACTTC

j_call: TRBJ2-7
clone_size: few
d_call: TRBD2
v_call: TRBV20-1
cdr3_aa: CSATPSGLRYEQYF
cdr3_nt: TGCAGTGCTACTCCCTCGGGACTACGCTACGAGCAGTACTTC

j_call: TRBJ2-7
clone_size: .
d_call: TRBD1
v_call: TRBV6-1
cdr3_aa: CASILDRAPYEQYF
cdr3_nt: TGTGCCAGCATCCTGGACAGGGCCCCCTACGAGCAGTACTTC

j_call: TRBJ2-7
clone_size: few
d_call: .
v_call: TRBV20-1
cdr3_aa: CSARVDSTLYEQYF
cdr3_nt: TGCAGTGCTAGGGTGGACTCAACACTATACGAGCAGTACTTC

j_call: TRBJ2-3
clone_size: few
d_call: .
v_call: TRBV20-1
cdr3_aa: CSAPTPGADTQYF
cdr3_nt: TGCAGTGCCCCAACACCAGGGGCAGATACGCAGTATTTT

j_call: TRBJ2-2
clone_size: .
d_call: TRBD2
v_call: TRBV27
cdr3_aa: CASKVGTSGGTGELFF
cdr3_nt: TGTGCCAGCAAAGTAGGGACTAGCGGGGGGACCGGGGAGCTGTTTTTT

j_call: TRBJ2-1
clone_size: .
d_call: .
v_call: TRBV7-9
cdr3_aa: CVSSSQGIGYNEQFF
cdr3_nt: TGTGTCAGCAGCTCTCAGGGAATAGGATACAATGAGCAGTTCTTC

j_call: TRBJ2-7
clone_size: once
d_call: .
v_call: TRBV12-5
cdr3_aa: CASGPSRGIGDEQYF
cdr3_nt: TGTGCTAGTGGTCCGTCCAGGGGAATCGGCGACGAGCAGTACTTC

j_call: TRBJ2-7
clone_size: .
d_call: .
v_call: TRBV5-8
cdr3_aa: CASSLGRLRGSYEQYF
cdr3_nt: TGTGCCAGCAGCTTAGGCCGCCTACGGGGTTCCTACGAGCAGTACTTC

j_call: TRBJ2-3
clone_size: .
d_call: TRBD2
v_call: TRBV25-1
cdr3_aa: CASSDLGAGSGDTQYF
cdr3_nt: TGTGCCAGCAGTGACCTTGGAGCGGGGAGCGGGGATACGCAGTATTTT

j_call: TRBJ2-1
clone_size: .
d_call: TRBD1
v_call: TRBV7-2
cdr3_aa: CASSSRDRGGQFF
cdr3_nt: TGTGCCAGCAGCTCACGGGACAGGGGTGGGCAGTTCTTC

j_call: TRBJ2-1
clone_size: many
d_call: TRBD2
v_call: TRBV7-2
cdr3_aa: CASSPVGLGDEQFF
cdr3_nt: TGTGCCAGCAGCCCTGTGGGACTAGGGGATGAGCAGTTCTTC

j_call: TRBJ2-1
clone_size: .
d_call: TRBD2
v_call: TRBV12-3/TRBV12-4
cdr3_aa: CASTLGAGGSEQFF
cdr3_nt: TGTGCCAGCACCTTGGGAGCGGGAGGCAGTGAGCAGTTCTTC

j_call: TRBJ2-1
clone_size: .
d_call: TRBD2
v_call: TRBV20-1
cdr3_aa: CSGVGTSGSPIYNEQFF
cdr3_nt: TGCAGTGGAGTGGGGACTAGCGGGTCCCCAATCTACAATGAGCAGTTCTTC

j_call: TRBJ2-7
clone_size: once
d_call: TRBD2
v_call: TRBV13
cdr3_aa: CASRRAGGPHEQYF
cdr3_nt: TGTGCCAGCAGACGAGCGGGAGGGCCCCACGAGCAGTACTTC

j_call: TRBJ2-7
clone_size: .
d_call: TRBD1
v_call: TRBV9
cdr3_aa: CADGTAYEQYF
cdr3_nt: TGTGCCGATGGGACAGCCTACGAGCAGTACTTC

j_call: TRBJ2-5
clone_size: .
d_call: TRBD2
v_call: TRBV28
cdr3_aa: CASSHRLAGGVETQYF
cdr3_nt: TGTGCCAGCAGTCACAGACTAGCGGGAGGGGTGGAGACCCAGTACTTC

j_call: TRBJ2-1
clone_size: once
d_call: TRBD2
v_call: TRBV24-1
cdr3_aa: CATSDWGGEQFF
cdr3_nt: TGTGCCACCAGTGATTGGGGGGGTGAGCAGTTCTTC

j_call: TRBJ2-3
clone_size: .
d_call: .
v_call: TRBV27
cdr3_aa: CAGRTRDRSTDTQYF
cdr3_nt: TGTGCCGGCAGGACCCGGGACCGTAGCACAGATACGCAGTATTTT

j_call: TRBJ2-1
clone_size: .
d_call: .
v_call: TRBV4-2
cdr3_aa: CASSQVNSQDNEQFF
cdr3_nt: TGTGCCAGCAGCCAAGTGAATAGCCAGGACAATGAGCAGTTCTTC

j_call: TRBJ2-3
clone_size: many
d_call: .
v_call: TRBV5-1
cdr3_aa: CASGSASPRYGQYF
cdr3_nt: TGCGCCAGCGGCTCGGCAAGCCCCAGATATGGGCAGTATTTT

j_call: TRBJ2-5
clone_size: few
d_call: TRBD2
v_call: TRBV30
cdr3_aa: CAWMTGGETQYF
cdr3_nt: TGTGCCTGGATGACCGGGGGGGAGACCCAGTACTTC

j_call: TRBJ1-5
clone_size: few
d_call: .
v_call: TRBV5-1
cdr3_aa: CASSLSGNSNQPQHF
cdr3_nt: TGCGCCAGCAGCTTGTCTGGTAATAGCAATCAGCCCCAGCATTTT

j_call: TRBJ1-2
clone_size: .
d_call: .
v_call: TRBV7-9
cdr3_aa: CASSDRMGTYGYTF
cdr3_nt: TGTGCCAGCAGCGATAGGATGGGTACCTATGGCTACACCTTC

j_call: TRBJ2-1
clone_size: .
d_call: TRBD1
v_call: TRBV29-1
cdr3_aa: CSADGGRGWGEQFF
cdr3_nt: TGCAGCGCCGATGGGGGCAGGGGGTGGGGTGAGCAGTTCTTC

j_call: TRBJ2-7
clone_size: .
d_call: TRBD2
v_call: TRBV7-2
cdr3_aa: CASSLGGLVFNEQYF
cdr3_nt: TGTGCCAGCAGCCTGGGGGGACTAGTCTTTAACGAGCAGTACTTC

j_call: TRBJ2-7
clone_size: .
d_call: .
v_call: TRBV5-6
cdr3_aa: CASSSGTGKIYYEQYF
cdr3_nt: TGTGCCAGCAGCTCCGGGACGGGAAAAATTTACTACGAGCAGTACTTC